This T cell receptor beta chain was obtained from a study of blood T cell repertoires in COVID-19. Per the original data handling: By means of reference gene primer amplification, nucleated cell counts were estimated. Generated by immunoSEQ multiplex PCR, the TCRdb table keeps only in-frame clones and is missing some. The V and J calls and clone size were taken over from that table, and D and trimming were inferred from the DNA. The table has approximately 49,000 clones, 82% seen once. V was trimmed by 1 base and J by 2 bases, leaving 11 bases between them. The CDR3 loop spans 15 amino acids. This chain connects TRBV23-1 to TRBJ1-1, with a possible D match to TRBD1 (6 bases). TRBV23-1 counts as an open reading frame of uncertain function. The specimen sequenced was peripheral blood. This TCR was recovered from a human donor with acute or convalescent COVID-19. The donor label of this sample is uncertain. DNA of the CDR3: TGCGCCAGCAGTCAATACAGGGTGGGAAACACTGAAGCTTTCTTT. It translates to CASSQYRVGNTEAFF.